One and the same sample provided the 10 T cell receptor beta chains below, sequenced in a study of T-cell memory formation after mild COVID-19 (dated by TCRdb to about 2021). The library relied on 5' RACE. Sequencer: Illumina NovaSeq 6000. TCRdb reprocessing: public reads trimmed at Q25 with fastp, clones called with MiXCR, in-frame beta chains kept. Identical CDR3 proteins give one entry, which carries the most common genes and DNA. This sample gives 120,000 or so distinct CDR3 sequences in total; about 16% of them show up just once. The ten largest clones capture approximately 15% of the sample. The sample comprised PBMCs or a T cell subset sorted from them (not recorded which). These receptors were obtained from an adult woman who had mild COVID-19 (a few samples of this study predate the infection). The sample titles of this study are shuffled in the database, so cell type and time point are left out; the donor was told from shared clones.

In this sample, this clonotype turned up a few times. This rearrangement joins TRBV14 to TRBJ2-1, with 10 bases aligning to TRBD1. This CDR3 has 15 residues. Germline loops: CDR1 SGHDN, CDR2 FVKESK. J was trimmed by 6 bases and V by 3 bases; bases with no gene match: 5. CDR3 DNA: TGTGCCAGCAGCCACCCGACAGGGGGCCCCAATGAGCAGTTCTTC. Translating it yields CASSHPTGGPNEQFF.

The J gene is TRBJ1-1, the V gene TRBV5-1, with D unresolved. Germline V lookup: CDR1 SGHRS, CDR2 YFSETQ. The V and J ends lost 4 bases and 3 bases respectively, with 16 bases between them. The CDR3 extends over 15 amino acids. The CDR3, as DNA: TGCGCCAGCAGCCCAGCGCAGAGGAGCCACACTGAAGCTTTCTTT. This gives the protein CASSPAQRSHTEAFF. The variable domain in full, with the rest retrieved from reference TRBV5-1 and TRBJ1-1, is KAGVTQTPRYLIKTRGQQVTLSCSPISGHRSVSWYQQTPGQGLQFLFEYFSETQRNKGNFPGRFSGRQFSNSRSEMNVSTLELGDSALYLCASSPAQRSHTEAFFGQGTRLTVV.

The chain joins TRBV29-1 to TRBJ2-3; 7 nucleotides agree with TRBD2. The J segment lost 5 bases and the V segment lost 1 base, leaving 12 bases of the junction unmatched. Germline values: CDR1 SQVTM, CDR2 ANQGSEA. The CDR3 runs to 16 residues. In nucleotides, the CDR3 is TGCAGCGTTGAAGGGGAGGGGCGGGGTGGTAGAGATACGCAGTATTTT. This encodes CSVEGEGRGGRDTQYF.

This rearrangement joins TRBV13 to TRBJ2-5; 9 bases line up with TRBD2. Germline CDR1 reads PRHDT; CDR2 reads FYEKMQ (reference sequence). This CDR3 has 15 residues. The V gene end was trimmed by 3 bases and the J gene end by 4 bases; junction bases not matched to a gene: 6. The CDR3 here is CASSLAGGPVETQYF. CDR3 nucleotide sequence: TGTGCCAGCAGCTTGGCGGGGGGGCCGGTAGAGACCCAGTACTTC.

CDR3 in DNA: TGTGCCATCAGTACCGGGGTGGACTCTGGGGCCAACGTCCTGACTTTC. It yields the protein CAISTGVDSGANVLTF. The chain recombines TRBV10-3 with TRBJ2-6, with D possibly TRBD2 on 5 matching bases. The germline gives CDR1 ENHRY, CDR2 SYGVKD. The CDR3 length is 16 residues. V lost 5 bases to trimming and J lost 0 bases, with 11 bases between them.

In this sample, this clonotype turned up many times. V is TRBV4-1 and J is TRBJ2-3; TRBD2 matches 10 bases. Germline V gene sequence: CDR1 MGHRA, CDR2 YSYEKL. V lost 4 bases to trimming and J lost 1 base; unmatched junction nucleotides: 2. The length of the CDR3 is 15 residues. CDR3 DNA sequence: TGCGCCAGCAGCCTGCTAGCGGGGGGCACAGATACGCAGTATTTT. It yields the protein CASSLLAGGTDTQYF.

This chain joins TRBV2 and TRBJ1-2, with 10 bases that match TRBD1. Germline values: CDR1 SNHLY, CDR2 FYNNEI. The trim removed 6 bases at V and 5 bases at J, leaving 6 bases unmatched. The CDR3 spans 14 residues. The CDR3 is CASRAGTGDYGYTF. In DNA form, the CDR3 reads TGTGCCAGCAGGGCCGGGACAGGGGATTATGGCTACACCTTC.

V is TRBV11-3 and J is TRBJ2-4; maybe TRBD2 (5 bases). Between the trimmed V and J ends, which lost 5 bases and 2 bases, there was a span of 10 bases. There are 14 residues in the CDR3. Per the germline V gene, CDR1 is SGHNT and CDR2 is YENEEA. This CDR3 reads CASSLLGTKNIQYF. In DNA, the CDR3 is TGTGCCAGCAGCCTACTAGGGACCAAAAACATTCAGTACTTC. Together with reference TRBV11-3 and TRBJ2-4, the CDR3 gives the full variable domain: EAGVVQSPRYKIIEKKQPVAFWCNPISGHNTLYWYLQNLGQGPELLIRYENEEAVDDSQLPKDRFSAERLKGVDSTLKIQPAELGDSAVYLCASSLLGTKNIQYFGAGTRLSVL.

The V and J genes are TRBV12-5 and TRBJ1-4, with D unclear. In germline, CDR1 is LGHNT, CDR2 FRNRAP. V was pared by 1 base and J by 4 bases, with 10 bases between. The CDR3 runs to 15 residues. The CDR3 DNA is TGTGCTAGTGGTTTGGGCCAGGCACTTAATGAAAAACTGTTTTTT. As protein: CASGLGQALNEKLFF.

V usage is TRBV20-1 and J usage is TRBJ2-7, with 8 nucleotides matching TRBD1. The germline CDR1 and CDR2 sequences are DFQATT and SNEGSKA (reference sequence). Germline trimming cut 0 bases from V and 0 bases from J; bases unmatched to any gene: 4. This CDR3 region has 15 residues. In DNA form, the CDR3 reads TGCAGTGCTAGAGACCGGGACAGGAGCTCCTACGAGCAGTACTTC. Translating it yields CSARDRDRSSYEQYF.